This TCR beta chain is from a study of T cells in Graves' hyperthyroidism and ophthalmopathy. RNA transcripts yielded amplified TCR beta CDR3 regions. With the HTBI primer set, the TCR CDR3 went through a first round of RT-PCR. TCRdb reanalysed the multiplex PCR reads using MiXCR and keeps one entry per CDR3 protein. The data hold more than 100,000 distinct CDR3 sequences, with 45% to 50% observed a single time. This clonotype has a count of ten or more. Over 18 months, lack of ophthalmopathy progression marked Graves' hyperthyroidism as stable. Patients aged 18 to 65 had newly diagnosed hyperthyroidism lasting under 2 months. Exclusion of patients followed from uncontrolled infection, other autoimmune disease, pregnancy or lactation. The PBMCs studied were ones that came from about 10 ml fresh peripheral blood. This clonotype was obtained from a man aged 35-49 years with Graves' hyperthyroidism. Sequenced input: blood.

The CDR3 DNA is TGTGCCAGCAGCCAAGATCCCAATGAGCAGTTCTTC. The encoded protein is CASSQDPNEQFF. The chain links TRBV3-1 to TRBJ2-1; D gene ambiguous. The CDR3 is 12 residues long. V was clipped by 0 bases and J by 6 bases, with 3 bases between them. The germline V gene encodes CDR1 LGHDT and CDR2 YNNKEL (reference sequence).